What follows are 27 T cell receptor beta chains derived from one specimen sequenced in a study of graft-versus-host responses after intestinal transplantation (dated by TCRdb to 2020 to 2023). The time point label of this sample denotes: cells obtained before transplantation from donor or recipient. Library preparation was by the immunoSEQ multiplex PCR assay. This is the immuneACCESS table as TCRdb keeps it, with only in-frame sequences that have V and J called. A part of the clones is gone; compared with another copy, unresolved V genes explain less than half, and the rest is unexplained. Within this sample are about 100,000 clones, with over 80% of them counted one time only. About 0.73% of the sample is held by the ten biggest clonotypes. No antigen is known for these receptors. The sequences come from unstimulated CD4+ T cells sorted from spleen or lymph node cells, collected before transplant. The receptor source for this set is a human donor who was the organ donor for an intestinal transplant.

The genes are TRBV19 and TRBJ1-5; 9 positions agree with TRBD1. J was trimmed by 3 bases and V by 6 bases; bases with no gene match: 6. The CDR3 is 15 amino acids. CDR1 LNHDA and CDR2 SQIVND come from the germline V gene (reference sequence). This CDR3 is CASSPGTGFNQPQHF. The CDR3 DNA follows: TGTGCCAGTAGCCCCGGGACAGGGTTCAATCAGCCCCAGCATTTT.

The V and J genes are TRBV6-6 and TRBJ2-5; the match to TRBD2 covers 7 bases. This CDR3 is 13 amino acids long. Germline V gives CDR1 MNHNY, CDR2 SVGAGI (reference sequence). V lost 6 bases, J lost 5 bases, and 6 bases stayed unmatched. The CDR3 region has the DNA TGTGCCAGCAGCCCATGGCGGGGGGAGACCCAGTACTTC. Translated, it gives CASSPWRGETQYF.

The genes are TRBV7-9 and TRBJ2-1; possibly TRBD1 or TRBD2 for D (5 bases each). CDR1 SEHNR and CDR2 FQNEAQ come from the germline V gene (reference sequence). This CDR3 has 14 residues. Trimming took off 9 bases at V and 0 bases at J, with 12 bases between the two ends. The CDR3 spells CASSGRSSYNEQFF. Here the CDR3 DNA reads TGTGCCAGTTCGGGGCGGAGCTCCTACAATGAGCAGTTCTTC. Filled out from reference TRBV7-9 and TRBJ2-1, the complete variable domain reads DTGVSQNPRHKITKRGQNVTFRCDPISEHNRLYWYRQTLGQGPEFLTYFQNEAQLEKSRLLSDRFSAERPKGSFSTLEIQRTEQGDSAMYLCASSGRSSYNEQFFGPGTRLTVL.

The CDR3 sequence: CASSLRSHRGDTGELFF. The DNA for the CDR3 is TGTGCCAGCAGCTTAAGATCGCACAGGGGAGACACCGGGGAGCTGTTTTTT. This chain joins TRBV7-6 and TRBJ2-2; TRBD1 aligns across 7 bases. Germline CDR1 is SGHVS and CDR2 is FNYEAQ. The CDR3 is 17 amino acids. The junction had 9 bases not matched to a gene; V was cut back by 2 bases and J by 3 bases.

This chain uses TRBV5-1 with TRBJ2-5, with D possibly being TRBD2 (6 bases). Germline V CDR1 and CDR2: SGHRS, YFSETQ. The CDR3 has 15 amino acids. The V end lost 4 bases, the J end lost 1 base, and 14 bases lay between the germline ends. The CDR3 spells CASSDPGTVQETQYF. The CDR3, as DNA: TGCGCCAGCAGCGACCCGGGGACTGTCCAAGAGACCCAGTACTTC.

The chain recombines TRBV19 with TRBJ1-1; D possibly corresponds to TRBD1 (6 bases). Germline CDR1 reads LNHDA; CDR2 reads SQIVND (reference sequence). V lost 1 base to trimming and J lost 3 bases, with 6 bases between them. The CDR3 extends over 13 amino acids. Written as DNA, the CDR3 is TGTGCCAGTAGTATAGCAGGGGACACTGAAGCTTTCTTT. Translated, it gives CASSIAGDTEAFF.

The chain is built from TRBV5-4 and TRBJ2-1, with 9 bases that match TRBD2. After removal of 3 bases from V and 4 bases from J, the junction contained 11 bases not matched to a gene. Looked up from germline, CDR1 is SGHNT and CDR2 is YYREEE (reference sequence). CDR3 length equals 17 residues. CDR3 DNA: TGTGCCAGCAGCTCCGGAAGTGGTAGCGGGAGATACAATGAGCAGTTCTTC. This sequence encodes CASSSGSGSGRYNEQFF.

The J gene is TRBJ2-3, the V gene TRBV6-5; no definite D call. The germline V and J ends were trimmed by 2 bases and 2 bases, with 14 bases remaining between them. The germline gives CDR1 MNHEY, CDR2 SVGAGI. This CDR3 has 16 amino acids. The CDR3 nucleotides are TGTGCCAGCAGTTACAAGTCACATTCCTTCACAGATACGCAGTATTTT. This sequence encodes CASSYKSHSFTDTQYF.

The rearrangement links TRBV5-1 to TRBJ2-2; D ambiguous. V gave up 9 bases and J gave up 6 bases, with 21 bases separating them. CDR3 size: 15 residues. Germline-derived CDR1 and CDR2 are SGHRS and YFSETQ. As DNA, the CDR3 is TGCGCCACTCACGTAGGAGCAGCTGCCGCCGGGGAGCTGTTTTTT. This translates into CATHVGAAAAGELFF.

The gene calls are TRBV7-2 and TRBJ1-2; D uncertain. The CDR3 is 14 amino acids. With 5 bases removed from V and 12 bases from J, the gap between germline ends came to 22 bases. Germline assignment: CDR1 SGHTA and CDR2 FQGNSA. The CDR3: CASSPGRIDISHTF. In DNA, the CDR3 is TGTGCCAGCAGCCCTGGACGGATAGACATTTCTCACACCTTC.

V is TRBV5-1 and J is TRBJ2-2, with D possibly TRBD1 on 5 matching bases. Trimming removed 3 bases at V and 3 bases at J, with 15 bases between. Germline V lookup: CDR1 SGHRS, CDR2 YFSETQ. This CDR3 has 16 amino acids. The DNA of the CDR3 is TGCGCCAGCAGCTGGCAAGGGGCCCCGGACACCGGGGAGCTGTTTTTT. This sequence encodes CASSWQGAPDTGELFF.

The chain carries TRBV10-3 and TRBJ2-7; D unclear. V was cut by 2 bases and J by 6 bases, with 5 bases left in between. This CDR3 has 11 amino acids. Germline assignment: CDR1 ENHRY and CDR2 SYGVKD. Here the CDR3 reads CAISELAEQYF. The CDR3, as DNA: TGTGCCATCAGTGAGCTCGCCGAGCAGTACTTC.

The gene calls are TRBV7-2 and TRBJ2-5, with D unclear. This CDR3 is 13 amino acids long. Germline loops: CDR1 SGHTA, CDR2 FQGNSA. V lost 3 bases and J 1 base, leaving 6 bases between the germline ends. The CDR3 DNA is TGTGCCAGCAGCTTCCCCCCCCAAGAGACCCAGTACTTC. Its translation is CASSFPPQETQYF.

In its sample, this clone was seen a few times. The chain recombines TRBV6-5 with TRBJ1-2; 7 bases are a match to TRBD1. Looked up from germline, CDR1 is MNHEY and CDR2 is SVGAGI. J lost 4 bases, V lost 4 bases, and 6 bases had no gene match. The CDR3 extends over 14 amino acids. The CDR3 protein is CASSSNPGGYGYTF. CDR3 nucleotide sequence: TGTGCCAGCAGTTCTAATCCAGGGGGCTATGGCTACACCTTC.

This chain links TRBV19 with TRBJ2-2; 9 bases agree with TRBD2. Trimming at V came to 6 bases and at J to 0 bases, leaving 2 bases not matched to a gene. Germline CDR1 and CDR2: LNHDA and SQIVND (reference sequence). This CDR3 has 15 residues. The CDR3 protein is CASRRGGANTGELFF. The CDR3, as DNA: TGTGCCAGTAGGCGGGGGGGAGCGAACACCGGGGAGCTGTTTTTT.

This chain uses TRBV5-1 with TRBJ1-4, with D hard to call. Trimming removed 0 bases from V and 2 bases from J, with 5 bases in between. The CDR3 runs 14 residues. Germline CDR1 is SGHRS and CDR2 is YFSETQ. The CDR3 DNA follows: TGCGCCAGCAGCTTGGACACTACTAATGAAAAACTGTTTTTT. It specifies CASSLDTTNEKLFF.

This chain links TRBV14 with TRBJ2-7; D gene unclear. Germline CDR1 SGHDN, CDR2 FVKESK. V lost 4 bases and J 6 bases, leaving 13 bases between the germline ends. This CDR3 is 13 amino acids long. CDR3 bases: TGTGCCAGCAGCCGAGCCAGAGTTTCCGAGCAGTACTTC. Translated: CASSRARVSEQYF.

The chain carries TRBV10-3 and TRBJ2-3; 8 positions match TRBD1. Germline trimming cut 4 bases from V and 3 bases from J; bases unmatched to any gene: 0. The CDR3 spans 13 residues. Germline V gives CDR1 ENHRY, CDR2 SYGVKD. CDR3 DNA: TGTGCCATCAGTGGGACAGGGACAGATACGCAGTATTTT. This sequence encodes CAISGTGTDTQYF.

V gene TRBV7-2 combines with J gene TRBJ2-2; 9 nucleotides match TRBD2. The CDR3 length is 15 residues. Germline assignment: CDR1 SGHTA and CDR2 FQGNSA. J gave up 4 bases and V 1 base, and 1 base lay outside the gene matches. In DNA form, the CDR3 reads TGTGCCAGCAGCTTAGTACTAGCGGGCACCGGGGAGCTGTTTTTT. Protein: CASSLVLAGTGELFF.

The chain is built from TRBV6-5 and TRBJ1-5; 8 bases are shared with TRBD1. The CDR3 has 16 residues. The germline gives CDR1 MNHEY, CDR2 SVGAGI. Unmatched junction bases numbered 7, after V lost 2 bases and J lost 4 bases. In DNA, the CDR3 is TGTGCCAGCAGTTACACGAGACAGGGGTCTAATCAGCCCCAGCATTTT. Translated: CASSYTRQGSNQPQHF.

The chain has TRBV18 and TRBJ1-2, with TRBD1 matching 10 bases. V was clipped by 3 bases and J by 5 bases; unmatched bases: 12. CDR3 size: 17 residues. Germline CDR1 reads KGHSH; CDR2 reads LQKENI. The CDR3 nucleotides read TGTGCCAGCTCACCTTATCCAGACAGGGGGCAAGGGTATGGCTACACCTTC. It specifies CASSPYPDRGQGYGYTF.

Worth noting for this clone: This same CDR3 is encoded by further DNA sequences in the sample. The chain couples TRBV5-1 to TRBJ1-1; 8 bases align to TRBD1. The CDR3 is 15 amino acids. V was pared by 0 bases and J by 2 bases, with 3 bases of the junction left unmatched. Germline V gene data show CDR1 as SGHRS and CDR2 as YFSETQ. The CDR3 bases are TGCGCCAGCAGCTTGGATGGACAGGGTAACACTGAAGCTTTCTTT. Translated: CASSLDGQGNTEAFF.

This sequence joins TRBV5-1 and TRBJ1-2, with 11 bases matching TRBD1. Germline trimming cut 1 base from V and 1 base from J; bases unmatched to any gene: 6. Germline V gene data show CDR1 as SGHRS and CDR2 as YFSETQ. This CDR3 has 17 residues. In nucleotides, the CDR3 is TGCGCCAGCAGCTTGTCCGGGACAGGGGGATTTAACTATGGCTACACCTTC. It translates to CASSLSGTGGFNYGYTF.

This clone was observed a single time. V and J are TRBV19 and TRBJ2-1, with 8 bases matching TRBD1. Trimming took 5 bases from V and 7 from J; bases not matched to a gene: 4. The CDR3 is 13 residues long. Germline assignment: CDR1 LNHDA and CDR2 SQIVND (reference sequence). The chain's CDR3 is CASSVQGANEQFF. DNA of the CDR3: TGTGCCAGTAGTGTTCAGGGGGCGAATGAGCAGTTCTTC.

The CDR3 region is CASSPVPYQSNTGELFF. CDR3 nucleotides: TGCGCCAGCAGCCCCGTTCCTTACCAGTCGAACACCGGGGAGCTGTTTTTT. V usage is TRBV5-1 and J usage is TRBJ2-2; D gene ambiguous. The germline gives CDR1 SGHRS, CDR2 YFSETQ. The V end lost 4 bases, the J end lost 0 bases, and 16 bases lay between the germline ends. This CDR3 comprises 17 residues.

The chain combines TRBV5-1 with TRBJ2-5; a weak D match, TRBD1 (6 bases). This CDR3 spans 13 amino acids. The germline V gene has CDR1 SGHRS and CDR2 YFSETQ. V was pared by 0 bases and J by 5 bases, with 8 bases between. CDR3 sequence (DNA): TGCGCCAGCAGCTTGGCAGGGGACGAGACCCAGTACTTC. Translated, it gives CASSLAGDETQYF.

This clone has only one observation. The V call is TRBV5-1, the J call TRBJ1-3; 7 bases align to TRBD1. Trimming cost V 0 bases and J 0 bases; bases outside gene matches: 9. The CDR3 has 18 residues. CDR1 and CDR2 from the germline V gene are SGHRS and YFSETQ. CDR3 coding DNA: TGCGCCAGCAGCTTGGTGGGCGCGGGACAGAGCTCTGGAAACACCATATATTTT. Translating gives CASSLVGAGQSSGNTIYF.